The 7 T cell receptor beta chains in this list originate from one sample, sequenced in a study of vaccination and CD4 T cells after COVID-19. The Oncomine TCR Beta short-read assay was applied to DNA of cultured CD4+ T cells. TCRdb used MiXCR to reprocess the PCR reads, holding one entry per CDR3 protein. The table has fewer than 25,000 distinct CDR3 sequences, 43% seen once. No antigen is known for these receptors. Specified treatment: approximately 10-day PBMC culture with coronavirus spike peptide pools or control peptides (ViraFEST assay). Material: CD4+ T cells from blood, cultured in vitro. Receptors were obtained from a human donor who had recovered from COVID-19.

The rearrangement joins TRBV12-3 or TRBV12-4 to TRBJ1-1; D remains ambiguous. The length of the CDR3 is 14 residues. V lost 4 bases and J 1 base, leaving 10 bases between the germline ends. The CDR3 nucleotides read TGTGCCAGCAGTTCGAATTACCAGAACACTGAAGCTTTCTTT. It translates to CASSSNYQNTEAFF.

CDR3 bases: TGCAGTGCTAGCGGGGGGAACAATTCACCCCTCCACTTT. This encodes CSASGGNNSPLHF. This chain joins TRBV20-1 and TRBJ1-6; TRBD1 is a possible D gene (5 bases). V shed 3 bases and J shed 7 bases, with 10 bases lying between them. This CDR3 is built from 13 residues. The germline V gene encodes CDR1 DFQATT and CDR2 SNEGSKA (reference sequence).

The chain employs TRBV6-5 and TRBJ1-1; a weak D match, TRBD1 (5 bases). Trimming removed 4 bases from V and 0 bases from J, with 15 bases in between. Germline V gene data show CDR1 as MNHEY and CDR2 as SVGAGI. The CDR3 spans 16 residues. The CDR3 DNA is TGTGCCAGCAGTTTCCTAGGACGGGACCTGAACACTGAAGCTTTCTTT. This codes for CASSFLGRDLNTEAFF.

This clonotype was seen only a few times. The V and J genes are TRBV6-1 and TRBJ1-6, with D possibly TRBD1 on 6 matching bases. V was clipped by 6 bases and J by 6 bases, with 12 bases between them. Germline CDR1 reads MNHNS; CDR2 reads SASEGT. The CDR3 spans 14 residues. The CDR3 loop reads CASRPDSINSPLHF. In nucleotides, the CDR3 is TGTGCCAGCAGACCGGACAGCATTAATTCACCCCTCCACTTT.

This clonotype was recorded only once. The rearrangement joins TRBV7-9 to TRBJ2-7; D gene unclear. CDR3 length: 12 amino acids. The germline gives CDR1 SEHNR, CDR2 FQNEAQ (reference sequence). V shed 2 bases and J shed 7 bases, with 9 bases lying between them. The CDR3 reads CASSLTTEEQYF. For the CDR3, the DNA is TGTGCCAGCAGCTTAACCACGGAAGAGCAGTACTTC.

CDR3: CASSHQDRGNIQYF. The DNA for the CDR3 is TGTGCCAGCAGCCATCAGGACAGGGGGAACATTCAGTACTTC. The rearrangement uses TRBV3-1 and TRBJ2-4, with 10 bases identical to TRBD1. The CDR3 runs to 14 residues. V was pared by 3 bases and J by 7 bases, with 3 bases of the junction left unmatched. Germline V gene data show CDR1 as LGHDT and CDR2 as YNNKEL (reference sequence).

The chain links TRBV5-6 to TRBJ1-3; D unclear. This CDR3 spans 14 amino acids. Trimming left V 5 bases short and J 2 bases short, with 11 bases between. Germline V CDR1 and CDR2: SGHDT, YYEEEE. The CDR3 nucleotides read TGTGCCAGCAGTCGACGAGGACCTGGAAACACCATATATTTT. This gives the protein CASSRRGPGNTIYF.